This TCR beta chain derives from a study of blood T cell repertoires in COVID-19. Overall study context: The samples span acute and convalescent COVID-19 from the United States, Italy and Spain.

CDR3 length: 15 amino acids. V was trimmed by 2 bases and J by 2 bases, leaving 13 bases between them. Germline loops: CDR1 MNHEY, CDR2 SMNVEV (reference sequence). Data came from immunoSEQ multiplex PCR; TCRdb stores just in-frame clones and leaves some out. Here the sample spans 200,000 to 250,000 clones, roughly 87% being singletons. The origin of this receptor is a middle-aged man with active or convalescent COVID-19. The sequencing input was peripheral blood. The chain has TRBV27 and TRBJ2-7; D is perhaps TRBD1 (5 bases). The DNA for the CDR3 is TGTGCCAGCAGTTTAACCGCCGGACATGCCTACGAGCAGTACTTC. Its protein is CASSLTAGHAYEQYF.